One sample yielded the 22 T cell receptor beta chains listed below, sequenced in a study of blood T cell repertoires in COVID-19. The data were produced by immunoSEQ multiplex PCR, yet TCRdb's version contains in-frame clones alone and is incomplete. The sample lists 150,000 to 200,000 clones, 87% occurring once. Sequencing was done on a sample of peripheral blood. The receptors here all came from a middle-aged man with active or convalescent COVID-19.

This clone was detected only once. The chain carries TRBV18 and TRBJ1-6; D not resolved. With 2 bases removed from V and 0 bases from J, the gap between germline ends came to 20 bases. CDR3 length equals 20 residues. CDR1 is KGHSH and CDR2 is LQKENI in the germline V gene. CDR3 residues: CASSPFSSGGDSSYNSPLHF. CDR3 DNA: TGTGCCAGCTCACCATTTTCGTCTGGAGGAGACTCCTCCTATAATTCACCCCTCCACTTT.

The genes are TRBV12-3 or TRBV12-4 and TRBJ2-1; 9 positions match TRBD1. The V segment lost 6 bases and the J segment 9 bases; nucleotides outside the gene matches: 3. The CDR3 runs 12 residues. The DNA of the CDR3 is TGTGCCAGCAGCACGACAGGGGGTGAGCAGTTCTTC. Protein product: CASSTTGGEQFF.

The chain joins TRBV2 to TRBJ1-3, with D possibly matching TRBD1 (6 bases). There are 15 residues in the CDR3. Between the trimmed V and J ends, which lost 4 bases and 2 bases, there was a span of 12 bases. The germline CDR1 and CDR2 sequences are SNHLY and FYNNEI. The CDR3 sequence is CASSVGRGTGNTIYF. CDR3 nucleotides: TGTGCCAGCAGTGTCGGCAGGGGCACTGGAAACACCATATATTTT.

This sequence joins TRBV3-1 (or the pseudogene TRBV3-2) and TRBJ2-7; TRBD1 matches at 9 bases. Trimming removed 1 base from V and 2 bases from J; junction bases left unmatched: 9. The CDR3 runs to 17 residues. CDR1 and CDR2 from the germline V gene are LGHDT and YNNKEL (reference sequence). In nucleotides, the CDR3 is TGTGCCAGCAGCCAAGGAGGGACAGGGACTATTCCCTACGAGCAGTACTTC. Translated: CASSQGGTGTIPYEQYF.

The gene calls are TRBV10-2 and TRBJ2-7; 13 bases align to TRBD2. This CDR3 is built from 18 residues. Trimming at V came to 4 bases and at J to 0 bases, leaving 9 bases not matched to a gene. Germline V CDR1 and CDR2: WSHSY, SAAADI. CDR3 region: CASSGLAGGLTSSYEQYF. The CDR3 DNA follows: TGCGCCAGCAGTGGACTAGCGGGGGGCCTAACAAGCTCCTACGAGCAGTACTTC.

Note on this clone: The same CDR3 arises from other DNA sequences in this sample as well. The gene calls are TRBV18 and TRBJ2-7; 13 bases map to TRBD2. Germline V CDR1 and CDR2: KGHSH, LQKENI. V was clipped by 2 bases and J by 3 bases; unmatched bases: 1. The CDR3 is 15 residues long. The CDR3 loop is CASSPGLAGVYEQYF. Written as DNA, the CDR3 is TGTGCCAGCTCACCAGGACTAGCGGGAGTCTACGAGCAGTACTTC.

The gene calls are TRBV5-6 and TRBJ1-4; D uncertain. The CDR3 spans 15 residues. Germline lookup yields CDR1 SGHDT and CDR2 YYEEEE. V lost 3 bases and J lost 6, with 15 bases in between. Here the CDR3 reads CASSSDPVGDEKLFF. The CDR3 DNA follows: TGTGCCAGCAGCTCCGACCCAGTCGGGGATGAAAAACTGTTTTTT.

A few counts support this clone. The chain employs TRBV5-4 and TRBJ2-1, with 9 bases that match TRBD2. This CDR3 spans 15 amino acids. Germline lookup yields CDR1 SGHNT and CDR2 YYREEE (reference sequence). V was pared by 4 bases and J by 2 bases, with 4 bases of the junction left unmatched. CDR3 sequence (DNA): TGTGCCAGCAGCCGAGCGGGGGGAACCTACAATGAGCAGTTCTTC. Its protein product is CASSRAGGTYNEQFF. Complete variable domain (other parts from reference TRBV5-4 and TRBJ2-1): ETGVTQSPTHLIKTRGQQVTLRCSSQSGHNTVSWYQQALGQGPQFIFQYYREEENGRGNFPPRFSGLQFPNYSSELNVNALELDDSALYLCASSRAGGTYNEQFFGPGTRLTVL.

The chain couples TRBV6-5 to TRBJ2-7; the D gene is possibly TRBD2 (5 bases). V was trimmed by 0 bases and J by 3 bases, leaving 15 bases between them. CDR1 is MNHEY, CDR2 SVGAGI, per germline. This CDR3 has 16 residues. CDR3 in DNA: TGTGCCAGCAGTTACTCGAAAGGACCTAGCTACTACGAGCAGTACTTC. Translating it yields CASSYSKGPSYYEQYF.

The chain employs TRBV9 and TRBJ1-5; 7 bases are shared with TRBD1. CDR3 length: 15 amino acids. Germline loops: CDR1 SGDLS, CDR2 YYNGEE. V shed 4 bases and J 3 bases; nucleotides not matched to a gene: 7. The CDR3 sequence: CASSRQGDNNQPQHF. CDR3 bases: TGTGCCAGCAGCAGACAGGGTGATAACAATCAGCCCCAGCATTTT.

This chain links TRBV6-5 with TRBJ2-7; the D is unclear. The germline V gene has CDR1 MNHEY and CDR2 SVGAGI. This CDR3 contains 13 residues. The ends were cut back, 2 bases at V and 3 bases at J, with 8 bases in the middle. CDR3 loop: CASSYDEDYEQYF. In DNA form, the CDR3 reads TGTGCCAGCAGTTACGACGAGGACTACGAGCAGTACTTC.

The V call is TRBV12-5, the J call TRBJ1-2; 8 bases agree with TRBD1. Trimming took 6 bases from V and 4 from J; bases not matched to a gene: 7. Per the germline V gene, CDR1 is LGHNT and CDR2 is FRNRAP. The CDR3 sequence is 14 residues long. The CDR3 sequence is CASGQGARGYGYTF. CDR3 in DNA: TGTGCTAGTGGCCAGGGGGCGCGAGGCTATGGCTACACCTTC.

The genes are TRBV5-1 and TRBJ2-3; the match to TRBD1 covers 10 bases. The germline CDR1 and CDR2 sequences are SGHRS and YFSETQ. Trimming cost V 4 bases and J 2 bases; bases outside gene matches: 10. The CDR3 contains 17 residues. The CDR3: CASSPRKGTGDTDTQYF. CDR3 sequence (DNA): TGCGCCAGCAGCCCCCGAAAGGGGACAGGGGACACAGATACGCAGTATTTT.

The chain employs TRBV6-5 and TRBJ2-2; TRBD2 might be the D (5 bases). Trimming pared 8 bases from V and 6 bases from J, leaving 7 bases between. Germline CDR1 and CDR2: MNHEY and SVGAGI. The CDR3 is 11 amino acids. DNA of the CDR3: TGTGCCAGCGGGAGAGCCGGGGAGCTGTTTTTT. This encodes CASGRAGELFF.

This chain joins TRBV13 and TRBJ2-7; 10 nucleotides agree with TRBD1. J gave up 4 bases and V 5 bases, and 5 bases lay outside the gene matches. CDR3 length: 14 amino acids. The germline V gene has CDR1 PRHDT and CDR2 FYEKMQ (reference sequence). The DNA of the CDR3 is TGTGCCAGCAGCCCAGGACAGGGGGGATACGAGCAGTACTTC. This translates into CASSPGQGGYEQYF.

This chain links TRBV7-9 with TRBJ1-1; unclear D gene. There are 13 residues in the CDR3. CDR1 is SEHNR, CDR2 FQNEAQ, per germline (reference sequence). Trimming took 1 base from V and 4 from J, leaving 7 bases between them. CDR3 amino acids: CASSLGSGTEAFF. CDR3 coding DNA: TGTGCCAGCAGCTTAGGGTCCGGCACTGAAGCTTTCTTT.

The genes are TRBV19 and TRBJ1-2; TRBD1 matches at 9 bases. Unmatched junction bases numbered 4, after V lost 3 bases and J lost 2 bases. This CDR3 comprises 15 residues. Germline lookup yields CDR1 LNHDA and CDR2 SQIVND (reference sequence). CDR3 in DNA: TGTGCCAGTAGTATGGACAGGGGAAGGAACTATGGCTACACCTTC. It encodes CASSMDRGRNYGYTF.

V usage is TRBV11-3 and J usage is TRBJ2-1; tentatively, D is TRBD1 (5 bases). Trimming stripped 5 bases from V and 6 bases from J, with 17 bases between. The CDR3 sequence is 15 residues long. Germline CDR1 and CDR2: SGHNT and YENEEA. The CDR3 loop reads CASSPRQKSSNEQFF. The DNA for the CDR3 is TGTGCCAGCAGCCCCCGACAGAAGTCGTCCAATGAGCAGTTCTTC. Based on the CDR3 plus reference TRBV11-3 and TRBJ2-1, the full variable domain is EAGVVQSPRYKIIEKKQPVAFWCNPISGHNTLYWYLQNLGQGPELLIRYENEEAVDDSQLPKDRFSAERLKGVDSTLKIQPAELGDSAVYLCASSPRQKSSNEQFFGPGTRLTVL.

The chain uses TRBV12-3 or TRBV12-4 and TRBJ1-5; TRBD1 is a possible D gene (5 bases). The CDR3 loop spans 12 amino acids. V shed 5 bases and J shed 5 bases, with 7 bases lying between them. The CDR3 loop is CASSTGDQPQHF. CDR3 sequence (DNA): TGTGCCAGCAGTACAGGCGATCAGCCCCAGCATTTT.

The V gene is TRBV28, the J gene TRBJ2-7; a weak D match, TRBD1 (6 bases). V lost 2 bases, J lost 3 bases, and 14 bases lay in between. The CDR3 length is 15 residues. CDR1 is MDHEN and CDR2 is SYDVKM in the germline V gene. The CDR3 here is CASSLTGYRVYEQYF. The CDR3 DNA reads as TGTGCCAGCAGTTTAACAGGGTATCGGGTCTACGAGCAGTACTTC.

The chain carries TRBV10-2 and TRBJ1-2; perhaps TRBD1 as D (6 bases). CDR1 WSHSY and CDR2 SAAADI come from the germline V gene. Trimming removed 2 bases at V and 6 bases at J, with 13 bases between. The CDR3 extends over 14 amino acids. The CDR3 region is CASSEAGVGDGYTF. The DNA for the CDR3 is TGCGCCAGCAGTGAGGCAGGGGTGGGAGATGGCTACACCTTC.

The chain uses TRBV5-5 and TRBJ2-3; TRBD1 is a possible D gene (6 bases). Germline assignment: CDR1 SGHKS and CDR2 YYEKEE (reference sequence). The ends were cut back, 0 bases at V and 2 bases at J, with 13 bases in the middle. The CDR3 runs 16 residues. CDR3 nucleotide sequence: TGTGCCAGCAGCTTGGAGGGACAATTGAACACAGATACGCAGTATTTT. Protein: CASSLEGQLNTDTQYF.